This T cell receptor (beta chain) is from a study of T cell responses to AZD1222 COVID-19 vaccine. The protocol was immunoSEQ multiplex PCR, while the TCRdb copy is restricted to in-frame clones and leaves out a portion. The sample yields some 170,000 clones, 90% to 95% seen once. Germline loops: CDR1 SQVTM, CDR2 ANQGSEA. The CDR3 has 13 amino acids. Between the trimmed V and J ends, which lost 7 bases and 3 bases, there was a span of 15 bases. The rearrangement uses TRBV29-1 and TRBJ1-1, with TRBD1 as a possible D gene (6 bases). The clonotype originates from an adult who received the MenACWY meningococcal vaccine as a control. The specimen comprised peripheral blood, sampled 28 days after the second dose of the MenACWY control vaccine. CDR3 loop: CSACRGGDTEAFF. The CDR3 DNA reads TGCAGCGCCTGTAGAGGGGGGGACACTGAAGCTTTCTTT.